These 4 T cell receptor beta chains came from one sample sequenced in a study of shared clonotypes between healthy human individuals. The method was immunoSEQ multiplex PCR; TCRdb's version includes in-frame clones alone and lacks a portion of them. The table records about a million clones, about 75% of them present only once. The sample consisted of memory CD4+ T cells sorted from blood. Subset described: CD45RA-negative fraction. The receptor set was obtained from a man between 18 and 29 years old in good health.

As to this clone: The sample has other DNA sequences that encode this CDR3 too. V and J are TRBV7-9 and TRBJ2-1; no clear D. Trimming took off 2 bases at V and 9 bases at J, with 5 bases between the two ends. The germline CDR1 and CDR2 sequences are SEHNR and FQNEAQ (reference sequence). The CDR3 loop spans 11 amino acids. The CDR3 nucleotides read TGTGCCAGCAGCTTATGGGCTGAGCAGTTCTTC. Translating it yields CASSLWAEQFF. Supplemented by reference TRBV7-9 and TRBJ2-1, the full variable domain reads DTGVSQNPRHKITKRGQNVTFRCDPISEHNRLYWYRQTLGQGPEFLTYFQNEAQLEKSRLLSDRFSAERPKGSFSTLEIQRTEQGDSAMYLCASSLWAEQFFGPGTRLTVL.

The chain carries TRBV7-2 and TRBJ1-2; TRBD1 matches 7 bases. CDR3 length equals 15 residues. The V and J ends lost 5 bases and 8 bases, in that order; junction bases with no gene match: 14. The germline gives CDR1 SGHTA, CDR2 FQGNSA. The CDR3 sequence is CASSPATGVLNGYTF. CDR3 nucleotide sequence: TGTGCCAGCAGCCCGGCCACAGGGGTTCTAAACGGCTACACCTTC.

The V call is TRBV9, the J call TRBJ1-2, with TRBD1 as a possible D gene (6 bases). The CDR3 has 16 residues. Germline-derived CDR1 and CDR2 are SGDLS and YYNGEE. The V and J ends lost 3 bases and 3 bases respectively, with 18 bases between them. CDR3 sequence reads: CASSAAGTKGDYGYTF. In DNA, the CDR3 is TGTGCCAGCAGCGCAGCGGGGACCAAGGGGGACTATGGCTACACCTTC.

V is TRBV11-2 and J is TRBJ1-1; 8 nucleotides line up with TRBD1. Per germline, CDR1 SGHAT and CDR2 FQNNGV. The junction had 13 bases not matched to a gene; V was cut back by 4 bases and J by 0 bases. CDR3 length: 18 residues. DNA of the CDR3: TGTGCCAGCAGCTCCCACAACACCGGGACAGGCCTGAACACTGAAGCTTTCTTT. Translating it yields CASSSHNTGTGLNTEAFF.